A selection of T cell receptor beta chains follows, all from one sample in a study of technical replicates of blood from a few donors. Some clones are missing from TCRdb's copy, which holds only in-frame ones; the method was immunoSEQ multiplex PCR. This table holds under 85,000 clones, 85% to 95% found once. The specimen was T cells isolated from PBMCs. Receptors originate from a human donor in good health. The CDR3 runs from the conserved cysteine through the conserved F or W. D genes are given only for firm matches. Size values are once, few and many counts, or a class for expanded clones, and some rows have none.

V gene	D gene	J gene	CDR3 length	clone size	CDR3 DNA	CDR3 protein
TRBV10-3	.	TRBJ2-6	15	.	TGTGCCATCAGACCGGGACTTTCTGGGGCCAACGTCCTGACTTTC	CAIRPGLSGANVLTF
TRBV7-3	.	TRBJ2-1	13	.	TGTGCCAGCAGCCCGGAGGGATACAATGAGCAGTTCTTC	CASSPEGYNEQFF
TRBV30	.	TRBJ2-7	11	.	TGTGCCTGGAGTGTACTGTCCGAGCAGTACTTC	CAWSVLSEQYF
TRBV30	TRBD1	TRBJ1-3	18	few	TGTGCCTGGAGTGAATGGACAGGGGACTTCCTCTCTGGAAACACCATATATTTT	CAWSEWTGDFLSGNTIYF
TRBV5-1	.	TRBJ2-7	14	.	TGCGCCAGCAGCTTGGGAGGTGGATTCTACGAGCAGTACTTC	CASSLGGGFYEQYF
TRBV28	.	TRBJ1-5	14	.	TGTGCCAGCAGCCCCAGAAGTTCTTGGCTCCCCCAGCATTTT	CASSPRSSWLPQHF
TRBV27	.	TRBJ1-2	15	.	TGTGCCAGCAGTTCGCTGGAGGGAGTTTGGGAGGGCTACACCTTC	CASSSLEGVWEGYTF
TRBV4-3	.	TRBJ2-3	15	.	TGCGCCAGCAGCCAAGATTCCAAAAGCACAGATACGCAGTATTTT	CASSQDSKSTDTQYF
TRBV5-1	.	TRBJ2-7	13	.	TGCGCCAGCAGCTTGGGCCCGGGGGACGAGCAGTACTTC	CASSLGPGDEQYF
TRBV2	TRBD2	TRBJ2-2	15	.	TGTGCCAGCAGATGGCGGGAGCCGGGGACCGGGGAGCTGTTTTTT	CASRWREPGTGELFF
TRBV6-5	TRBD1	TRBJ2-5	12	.	TGTGCCAGCAGAGGGACAGGCGGGACCCAGTACTTC	CASRGTGGTQYF
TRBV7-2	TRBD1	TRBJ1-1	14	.	TGTGCCAGCAGCTTTGGGACAGCGAACACTGAAGCTTTCTTT	CASSFGTANTEAFF
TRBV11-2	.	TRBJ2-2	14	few	TGTGCCAGCAGCTTAGGGGCCGGTTACGGGGAGCTGTTTTTT	CASSLGAGYGELFF
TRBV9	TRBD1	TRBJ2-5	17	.	TGTGCCAGCAGCGTTACCGGGACAGGGGTTTTTGGAGAGACCCAGTACTTC	CASSVTGTGVFGETQYF
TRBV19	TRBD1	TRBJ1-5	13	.	TGTGCCAGGGCGACAGGGAAAAGGCAGCCCCAGCATTTT	CARATGKRQPQHF
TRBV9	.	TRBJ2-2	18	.	TGTGCCAGCAGCGTAGTAGCGGTTCCCTTAACGAACACCGGGGAGCTGTTTTTT	CASSVVAVPLTNTGELFF
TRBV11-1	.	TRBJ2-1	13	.	TGTGCCAGCAGCTTGGGCTCGAACAATGAGCAGTTCTTC	CASSLGSNNEQFF
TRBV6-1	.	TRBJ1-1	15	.	TGTGCCAGCAGTGAAGGAGGTATCAAGGACACTGAAGCTTTCTTT	CASSEGGIKDTEAFF
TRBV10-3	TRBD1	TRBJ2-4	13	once	TGTGCCATCAGCGACAGGGGGCTACACATTCAGTACTTC	CAISDRGLHIQYF
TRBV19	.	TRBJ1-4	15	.	TGTGCCAGTAGTAACCAGGGAACTTCCAATGAAAAACTGTTTTTT	CASSNQGTSNEKLFF
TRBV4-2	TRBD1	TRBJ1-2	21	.	TGTGCCAGCAGCCCTTCGGTTCCGCCCTGGTTCCGGGACAGGAAGTACTATGGCTACACCTTC	CASSPSVPPWFRDRKYYGYTF
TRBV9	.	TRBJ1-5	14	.	TGTGCCAGCAGCGTAGGAGGGTTCGGTCAGCCCCAGCATTTT	CASSVGGFGQPQHF
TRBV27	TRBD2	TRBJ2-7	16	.	TGTGCCAGCAGTTTCAAACCCCCGACTAGCGCCTACGAGCAGTACTTC	CASSFKPPTSAYEQYF
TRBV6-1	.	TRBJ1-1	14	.	TGTGCCAGCAGCCTACAGGGAAGGAACACTGAAGCTTTCTTT	CASSLQGRNTEAFF
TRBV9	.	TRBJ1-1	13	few	TGTGCCAGCAGCGTTGGCAGGGGCACTGAAGCTTTCTTT	CASSVGRGTEAFF
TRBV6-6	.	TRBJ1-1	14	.	TGTGCCAGCAGCCAACAGGGAGCGAGCACTGAAGCTTTCTTT	CASSQQGASTEAFF
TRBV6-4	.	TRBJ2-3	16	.	TGTGCCAGCAGTGACAAGGACTACGGGGGTGTGGATACGCAGTATTTT	CASSDKDYGGVDTQYF
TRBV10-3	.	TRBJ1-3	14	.	TGTGCCATCAGCCTAGGGGAGGCAGGAAACACCATATATTTT	CAISLGEAGNTIYF
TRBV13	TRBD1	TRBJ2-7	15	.	TGTGCCAGCAGTTCACCGGGACAGGGCAACTACGAGCAGTACTTC	CASSSPGQGNYEQYF
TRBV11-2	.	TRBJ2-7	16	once	TGTGCCAGCAGCTCCGGATCGGGGTCCTTTTACTACGAGCAGTACTTC	CASSSGSGSFYYEQYF
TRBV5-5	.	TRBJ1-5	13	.	TGTGCCAGCAGCATAGACGGGGAGCAGCCCCAGCATTTT	CASSIDGEQPQHF
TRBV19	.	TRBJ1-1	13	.	TGTGCCAGTTCCTACTCCGCAGGGGCTATAGCTTTCTTT	CASSYSAGAIAFF
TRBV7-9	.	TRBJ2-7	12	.	TGTGCCAGCAGCCCGGACTACTACGAGCAGTACTTC	CASSPDYYEQYF
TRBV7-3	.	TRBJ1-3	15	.	TGTGCCAGCAGCCCTGGACACCTCTCTGGAAACACCATATATTTT	CASSPGHLSGNTIYF
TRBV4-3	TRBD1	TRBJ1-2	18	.	TGCGCCAGCAGCCGGTCCACTGGACAGGGAGTGATTCCGTATGGCTACACCTTC	CASSRSTGQGVIPYGYTF
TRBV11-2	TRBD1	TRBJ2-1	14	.	TGTGCCAGCAGCTTAACAGGGGGCTACAATGAGCAGTTCTTC	CASSLTGGYNEQFF
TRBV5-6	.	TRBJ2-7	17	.	TGTGCCAGCAGCTTCGAACGGCCTAAAGGAGCACCCTACGAGCAGTACTTC	CASSFERPKGAPYEQYF
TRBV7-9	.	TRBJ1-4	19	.	TGTGCCAGCAGCTTAGATAGCGCCGGGGAGTTTACCTTAAATGAAAAACTGTTTTTT	CASSLDSAGEFTLNEKLFF
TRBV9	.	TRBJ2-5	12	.	TGTGCCAGCTCCCCGGGGGTTGAGACCCAGTACTTC	CASSPGVETQYF
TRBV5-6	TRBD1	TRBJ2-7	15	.	TGTGCCAGCAGCTCTCCGGGACAGGGGATTCACGAGCAGTACTTC	CASSSPGQGIHEQYF
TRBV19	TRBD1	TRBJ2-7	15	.	TGTGCCAGTAGTATCCCAGGGACAGGGGCCTACGAGCAGTACTTC	CASSIPGTGAYEQYF
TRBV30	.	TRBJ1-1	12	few	TGTGCCTGGAGCTGGGGGGGGACTGAAGCTTTCTTT	CAWSWGGTEAFF
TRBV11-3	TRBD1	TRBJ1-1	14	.	TGTGCCAGCAGCCCGACAGGGCTGAACACTGAAGCTTTCTTT	CASSPTGLNTEAFF
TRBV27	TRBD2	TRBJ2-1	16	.	TGTGCCAGCAGTATACTAGCGGGAATAACCTACAATGAGCAGTTCTTC	CASSILAGITYNEQFF
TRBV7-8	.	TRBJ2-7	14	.	TGTGCCAGCAGCTTAGTGGCCGGGTACTACGAGCAGTACTTC	CASSLVAGYYEQYF
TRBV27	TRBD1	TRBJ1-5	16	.	TGTGCCAGCAGTTTCTCCAGGGGGGAGAGCAATCAGCCCCAGCATTTT	CASSFSRGESNQPQHF
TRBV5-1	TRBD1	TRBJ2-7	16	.	TGCGCCAGCAGCCCGAGGACAGGGGGAAGCTCCTACGAGCAGTACTTC	CASSPRTGGSSYEQYF
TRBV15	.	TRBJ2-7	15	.	TGTGCCACCAGCAAGGGTACGGGACAAACCTACGAGCAGTACTTC	CATSKGTGQTYEQYF
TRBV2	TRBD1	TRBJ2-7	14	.	TGTGCCAGTCGAGGCGGGACAGGGGGCTACGAGCAGTACTTC	CASRGGTGGYEQYF
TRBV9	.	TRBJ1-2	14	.	TGTGCCAGCACCCCTTCCTCCCCGTTTTATGGCTACACCTTC	CASTPSSPFYGYTF
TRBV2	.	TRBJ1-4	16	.	TGTGCCAGCAGTTATGTAACTTCAGGGTCTAATGAAAAACTGTTTTTT	CASSYVTSGSNEKLFF
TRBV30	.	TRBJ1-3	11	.	TGTGCCTGGAGTCAGGCTCACACCATATATTTT	CAWSQAHTIYF
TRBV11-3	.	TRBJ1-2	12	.	TGTGCCAGCAGCTTAGGAGAGAATGGCTACACCTTC	CASSLGENGYTF
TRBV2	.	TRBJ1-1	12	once	TGTGCCAGACAAGAACTGAACACTGAAGCTTTCTTT	CARQELNTEAFF